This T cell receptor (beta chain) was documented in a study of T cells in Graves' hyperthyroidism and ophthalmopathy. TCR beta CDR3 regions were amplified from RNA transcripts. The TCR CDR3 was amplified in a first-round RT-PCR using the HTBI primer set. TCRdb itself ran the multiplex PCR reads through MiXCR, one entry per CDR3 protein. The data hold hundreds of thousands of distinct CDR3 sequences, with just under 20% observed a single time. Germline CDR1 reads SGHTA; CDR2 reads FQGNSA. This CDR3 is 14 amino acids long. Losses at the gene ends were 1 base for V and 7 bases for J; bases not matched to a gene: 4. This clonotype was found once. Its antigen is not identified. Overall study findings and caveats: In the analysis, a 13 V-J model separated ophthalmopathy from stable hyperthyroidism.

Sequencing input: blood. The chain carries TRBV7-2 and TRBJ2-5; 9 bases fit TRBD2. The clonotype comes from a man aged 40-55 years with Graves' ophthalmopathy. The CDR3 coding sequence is TGTGCCAGCAGCTTAGGGGCGGGAGGGGCGACCCAGTACTTC. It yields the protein CASSLGAGGATQYF. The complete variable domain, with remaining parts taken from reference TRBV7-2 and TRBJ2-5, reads GAGVSQSPSNKVTEKGKDVELRCDPISGHTALYWYRQSLGQGLEFLIYFQGNSAPDKSGLPSDRFSAERTGGSVSTLTIQRTQQEDSAVYLCASSLGAGGATQYFGPGTRLLVL.